Included here is one TCR beta chain sequence, with context. Antigen specificity is unknown. It was with 60 Vbeta and 13 Jbeta primers that the PCR ran. Per the study methods: An analysis that came later counted tens of millions of unique TCR beta chains, 9 million to 12 million shared. Profiling relied on immunoSEQ multiplex PCR, and the TCRdb table lists in-frame clones only, not all of them. That table is the source of V, J and clone size, and D and trimming were worked out from the DNA. The table has fewer than 150,000 clones, 80% seen once; the top ten hold over 0.2%. Germline loops: CDR1 MNHEY, CDR2 SMNVEV (reference sequence). The CDR3 spans 15 residues. Unmatched junction bases numbered 12, after V lost 6 bases and J lost 5 bases. The record originates from a study of cytomegalovirus exposure and HLA in healthy donors. General study points: In a later analysis, HLA-associated beta chains showed higher expansion and lower generation probabilities than comparable chains. Productive status was seen about 87% or about 30% of the time for most TCR beta V segments in an earlier analysis.

Sequenced sample: PBMCs. This chain connects TRBV27 to TRBJ2-7, with 8 bases fitting TRBD1. The sequence came from a man aged 50 to 60 in good health and CMV-seronegative. The CDR3 DNA is TGTGCCAGCAGCGGCGAATGGACAGGGCTGAACGAGCAGTACTTC. Encoded protein: CASSGEWTGLNEQYF.